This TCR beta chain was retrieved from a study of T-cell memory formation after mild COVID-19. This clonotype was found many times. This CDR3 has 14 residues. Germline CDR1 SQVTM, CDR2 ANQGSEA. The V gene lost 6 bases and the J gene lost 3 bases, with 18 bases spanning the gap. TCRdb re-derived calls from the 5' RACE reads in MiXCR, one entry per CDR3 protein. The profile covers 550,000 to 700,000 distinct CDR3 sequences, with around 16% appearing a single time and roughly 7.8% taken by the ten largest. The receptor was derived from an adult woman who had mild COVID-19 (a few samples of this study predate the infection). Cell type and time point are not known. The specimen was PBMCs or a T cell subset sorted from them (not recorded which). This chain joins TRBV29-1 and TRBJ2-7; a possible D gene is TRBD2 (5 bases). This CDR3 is CSVGAAEESYEQYF. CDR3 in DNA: TGCAGCGTCGGTGCGGCGGAGGAGAGCTACGAGCAGTACTTC.